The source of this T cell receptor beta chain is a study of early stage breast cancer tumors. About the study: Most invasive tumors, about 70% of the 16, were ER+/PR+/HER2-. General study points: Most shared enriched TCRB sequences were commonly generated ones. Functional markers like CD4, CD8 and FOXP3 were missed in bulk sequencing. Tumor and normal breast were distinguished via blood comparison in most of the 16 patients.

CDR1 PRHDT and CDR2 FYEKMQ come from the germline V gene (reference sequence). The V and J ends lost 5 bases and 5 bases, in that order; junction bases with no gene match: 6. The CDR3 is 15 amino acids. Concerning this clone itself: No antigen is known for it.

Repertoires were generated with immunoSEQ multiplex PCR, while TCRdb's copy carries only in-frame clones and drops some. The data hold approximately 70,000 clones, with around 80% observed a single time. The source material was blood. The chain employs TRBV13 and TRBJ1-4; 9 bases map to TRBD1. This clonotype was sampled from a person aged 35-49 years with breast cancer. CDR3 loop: CASSINRGRNEKLFF. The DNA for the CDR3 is TGTGCCAGCAGCATCAACAGGGGGCGGAATGAAAAACTGTTTTTT.